This TCR beta chain was recorded in a study of blood T cell repertoires in COVID-19. Looking at the study overall: The samples span acute and convalescent COVID-19 from the United States, Italy and Spain. Sources were T cells, B-cell-depleted T cells, or PBMCs; the material itself was cDNA or gDNA.

Donors were grouped by their self-reported clinical history. Losses at the gene ends were 2 bases for V and 9 bases for J; bases not matched to a gene: 12. CDR1 and CDR2 from the germline V gene are SEHNR and FQNEAQ (reference sequence). The CDR3 is made up of 16 amino acids. Here immunoSEQ multiplex PCR was the method, and the copy in TCRdb shows in-frame clones only, minus some. The sample lists more than 250,000 clones, 70% to 90% occurring once. The specimen sequenced was PBMCs or T cells enriched from blood (not recorded which). This chain connects TRBV7-9 to TRBJ1-5, with TRBD1 matching 8 bases. This TCR came from a woman in her 30s who had recovered from COVID-19. The CDR3 nucleotides read TGTGCCAGCAGCTTATCGACAGGGGAAGCCGGGGGGCCCCAGCATTTT. Translation: CASSLSTGEAGGPQHF.